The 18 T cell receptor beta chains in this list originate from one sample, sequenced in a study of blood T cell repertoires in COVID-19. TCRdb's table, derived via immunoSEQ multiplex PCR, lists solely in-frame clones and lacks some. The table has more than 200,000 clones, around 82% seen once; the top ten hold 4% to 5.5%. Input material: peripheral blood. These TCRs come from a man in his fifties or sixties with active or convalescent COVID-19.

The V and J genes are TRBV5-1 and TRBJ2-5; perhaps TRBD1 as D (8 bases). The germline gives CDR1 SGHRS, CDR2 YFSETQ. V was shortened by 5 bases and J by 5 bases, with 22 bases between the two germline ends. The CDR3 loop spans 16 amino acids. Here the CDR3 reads CASSRSETGEGETQYF. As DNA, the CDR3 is TGCGCCAGCAGTCGGTCCGAGACAGGGGAGGGGGAGACCCAGTACTTC.

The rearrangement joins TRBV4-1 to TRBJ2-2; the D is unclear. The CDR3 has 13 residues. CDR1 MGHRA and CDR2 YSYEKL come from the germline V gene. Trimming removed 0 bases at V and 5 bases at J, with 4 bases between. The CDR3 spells CASSQDLTGELFF. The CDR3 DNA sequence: TGCGCCAGCAGCCAAGATCTAACCGGGGAGCTGTTTTTT.

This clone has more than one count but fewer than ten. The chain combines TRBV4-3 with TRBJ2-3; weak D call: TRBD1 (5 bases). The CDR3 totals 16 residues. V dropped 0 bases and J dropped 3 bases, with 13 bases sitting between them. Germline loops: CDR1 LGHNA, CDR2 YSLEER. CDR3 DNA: TGCGCCAGCAGCCAAGACTTCCTGGGGCAGACAGATACGCAGTATTTT. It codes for CASSQDFLGQTDTQYF.

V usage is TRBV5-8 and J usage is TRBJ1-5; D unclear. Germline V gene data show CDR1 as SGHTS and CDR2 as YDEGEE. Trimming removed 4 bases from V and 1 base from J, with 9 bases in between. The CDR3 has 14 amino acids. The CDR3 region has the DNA TGTGCCAGCAGCCGCCGACTGAGCAATCAGCCCCAGCATTTT. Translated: CASSRRLSNQPQHF.

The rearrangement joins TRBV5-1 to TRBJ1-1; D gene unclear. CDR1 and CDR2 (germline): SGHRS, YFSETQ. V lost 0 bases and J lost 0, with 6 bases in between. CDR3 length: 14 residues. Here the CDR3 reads CASSLVQVNTEAFF. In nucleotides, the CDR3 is TGCGCCAGCAGCTTGGTCCAGGTGAACACTGAAGCTTTCTTT.

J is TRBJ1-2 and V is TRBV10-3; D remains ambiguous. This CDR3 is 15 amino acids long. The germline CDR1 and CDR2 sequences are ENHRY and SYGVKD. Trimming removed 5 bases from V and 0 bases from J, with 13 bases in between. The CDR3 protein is CAISTDPLANYGYTF. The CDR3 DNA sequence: TGTGCCATCAGTACAGACCCTTTAGCTAACTATGGCTACACCTTC.

The CDR3 coding sequence is TGTGCCTGGGCCTCGGCGGGGGAGACCCAGTACTTC. Protein sequence: CAWASAGETQYF. The V gene is TRBV30, the J gene TRBJ2-5; D is perhaps TRBD2 (6 bases). Trimming took 5 bases from V and 5 from J, leaving 12 bases between them. CDR3 length: 12 amino acids. Germline-derived CDR1 and CDR2 are GTSNPN and SVGIG (reference sequence).

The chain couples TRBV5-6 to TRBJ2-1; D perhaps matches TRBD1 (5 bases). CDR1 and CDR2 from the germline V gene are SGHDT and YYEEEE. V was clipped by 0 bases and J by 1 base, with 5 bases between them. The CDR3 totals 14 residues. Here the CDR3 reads CASSLEGSYNEQFF. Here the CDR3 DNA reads TGTGCCAGCAGCTTGGAGGGGTCCTACAATGAGCAGTTCTTC.

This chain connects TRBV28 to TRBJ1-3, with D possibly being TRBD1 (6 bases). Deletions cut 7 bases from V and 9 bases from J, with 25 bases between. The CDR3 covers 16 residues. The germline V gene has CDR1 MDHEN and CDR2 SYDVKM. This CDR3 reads CASNLQSGGGKATIYF. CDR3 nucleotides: TGTGCCAGCAACCTCCAAAGTGGGGGCGGTAAGGCCACCATATATTTT.

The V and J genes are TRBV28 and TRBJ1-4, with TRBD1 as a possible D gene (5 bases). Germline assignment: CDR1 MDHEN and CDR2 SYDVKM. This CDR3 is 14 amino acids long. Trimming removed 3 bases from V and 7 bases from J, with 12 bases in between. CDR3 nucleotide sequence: TGTGCCAGCAGTTTGGGGCAGGGCGGTGAAAAACTGTTTTTT. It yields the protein CASSLGQGGEKLFF. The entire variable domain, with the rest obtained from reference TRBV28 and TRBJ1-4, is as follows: DVKVTQSSRYLVKRTGEKVFLECVQDMDHENMFWYRQDPGLGLRLIYFSYDVKMKEKGDIPEGYSVSREKKERFSLILESASTNQTSMYLCASSLGQGGEKLFFGSGTQLSVL.

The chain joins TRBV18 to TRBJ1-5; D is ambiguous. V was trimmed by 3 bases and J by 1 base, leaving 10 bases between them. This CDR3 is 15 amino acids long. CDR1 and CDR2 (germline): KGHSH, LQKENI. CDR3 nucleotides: TGTGCCAGCTCACCGGCGCCACAGAGCAATCAGCCCCAGCATTTT. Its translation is CASSPAPQSNQPQHF.

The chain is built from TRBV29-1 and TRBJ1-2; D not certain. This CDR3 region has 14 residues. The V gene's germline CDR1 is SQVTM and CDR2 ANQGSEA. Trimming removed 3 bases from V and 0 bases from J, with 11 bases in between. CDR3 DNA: TGCAGCGTTGATCCTGGGAGAACTAACTATGGCTACACCTTC. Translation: CSVDPGRTNYGYTF.

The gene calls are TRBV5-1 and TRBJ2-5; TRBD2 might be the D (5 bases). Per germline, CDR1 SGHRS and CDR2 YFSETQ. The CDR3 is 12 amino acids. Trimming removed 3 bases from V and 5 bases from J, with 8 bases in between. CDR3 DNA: TGCGCCAGCAGCTCCCCGGGGGAGACCCAGTACTTC. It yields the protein CASSSPGETQYF.

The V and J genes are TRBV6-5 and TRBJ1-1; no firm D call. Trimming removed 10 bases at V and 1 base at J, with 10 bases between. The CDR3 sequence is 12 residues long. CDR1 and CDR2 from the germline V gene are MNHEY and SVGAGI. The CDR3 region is CATSGWNTEAFF. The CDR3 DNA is TGTGCCACTTCGGGGTGGAACACTGAAGCTTTCTTT.

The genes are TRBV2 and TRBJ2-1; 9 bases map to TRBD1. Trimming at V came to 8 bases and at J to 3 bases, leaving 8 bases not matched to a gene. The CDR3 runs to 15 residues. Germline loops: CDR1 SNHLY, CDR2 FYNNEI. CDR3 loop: CASRGQGRLYNEQFF. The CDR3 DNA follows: TGTGCCAGCCGGGGACAGGGCCGACTCTACAATGAGCAGTTCTTC.

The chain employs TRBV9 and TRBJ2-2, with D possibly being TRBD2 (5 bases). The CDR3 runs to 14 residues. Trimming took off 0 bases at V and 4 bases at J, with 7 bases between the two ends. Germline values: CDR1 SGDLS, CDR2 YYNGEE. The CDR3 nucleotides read TGTGCCAGCAGCGTAGCGGGGAGCACCGGGGAGCTGTTTTTT. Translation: CASSVAGSTGELFF.

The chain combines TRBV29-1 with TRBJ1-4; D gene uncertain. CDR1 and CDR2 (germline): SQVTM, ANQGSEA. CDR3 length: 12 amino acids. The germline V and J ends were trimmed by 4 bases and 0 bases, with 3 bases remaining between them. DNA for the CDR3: TGCAGCGTTGCAGCAACTAATGAAAAACTGTTTTTT. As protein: CSVAATNEKLFF.

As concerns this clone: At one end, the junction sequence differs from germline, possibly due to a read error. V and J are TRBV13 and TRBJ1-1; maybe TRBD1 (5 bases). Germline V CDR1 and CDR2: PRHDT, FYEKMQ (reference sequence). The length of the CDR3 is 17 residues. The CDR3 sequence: CASSLGPGWQGGTEAFF. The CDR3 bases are TGTGCCAGCAGCCTAGGGCCCGGTTGGCAGGGCGGCACTGAAGCTTTCTTT. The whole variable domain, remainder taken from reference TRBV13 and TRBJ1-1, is AAGVIQSPRHLIKEKRETATLKCYPIPRHDTVYWYQQGPGQDPQFLISFYEKMQSDKGSIPDRFSAQQFSDYHSELNMSSLELGDSALYFCASSLGPGWQGGTEAFFGQGTRLTVV.